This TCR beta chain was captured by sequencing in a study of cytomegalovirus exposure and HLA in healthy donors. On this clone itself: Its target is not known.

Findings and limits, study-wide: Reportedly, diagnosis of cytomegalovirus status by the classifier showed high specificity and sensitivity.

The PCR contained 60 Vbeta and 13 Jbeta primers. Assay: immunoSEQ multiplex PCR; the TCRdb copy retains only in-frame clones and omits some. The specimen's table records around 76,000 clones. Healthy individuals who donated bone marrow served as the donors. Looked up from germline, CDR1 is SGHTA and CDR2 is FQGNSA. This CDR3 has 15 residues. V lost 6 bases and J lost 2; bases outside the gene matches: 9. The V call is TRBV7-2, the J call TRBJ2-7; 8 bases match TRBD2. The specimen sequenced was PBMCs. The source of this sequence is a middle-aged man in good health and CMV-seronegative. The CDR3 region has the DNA TGTGCCAGCAGAGATACTAGCGGCAACCCCTACGAGCAGTACTTC. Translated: CASRDTSGNPYEQYF.